The rows below give T cell receptor beta chains drawn from one sample of a study of OX40 agonist ivuxolimab in advanced cancers. Generated by immunoSEQ multiplex PCR, the TCRdb table keeps only in-frame clones and is missing some. The table includes tens of thousands of clones, 87% detected once. Material: CD4+ or CD8+ T cells sorted from blood, obtained in a trial of the OX40 agonist ivuxolimab. All receptors come from an adult with an advanced solid tumor such as melanoma, head and neck, liver or kidney cancer. Each CDR3 is given with its conserved first and last residue. A D gene is named only where the DNA matches it firmly. The listing skips clone size in some rows; elsewhere it reads once, few, many or a size class.

CDR3nt	CDR3aa	v_gene	j_gene	abundance	d_gene
TGTGCCAGCAGCCCGGGGACAGGGAGCTCTGGAAACACCATATATTTT	CASSPGTGSSGNTIYF	TRBV7-2	TRBJ1-3	-	TRBD1
TGTGCCAGCAGCCTCAATGATAACAGAATTGGTGCTTTCTTT	CASSLNDNRIGAFF	TRBV7-3	TRBJ1-1	-	-
TGCGCCAGCAATTTGGAACCGAAAGGGGGCTCCTACGAGCAGTACTTC	CASNLEPKGGSYEQYF	TRBV5-1	TRBJ2-7	-	-
TGTGCCAGCAGTTACGGCAGGGGAGCTTTCTTT	CASSYGRGAFF	TRBV6-5	TRBJ1-1	-	-
TGTGCCAGCAGGAAGGACAGGGATGGAAACACCATATATTTT	CASRKDRDGNTIYF	TRBV6-1	TRBJ1-3	-	TRBD1
TGTGCCACCCAACGCCAGGACAGGGGAGCCTACGAGCAGTACTTC	CATQRQDRGAYEQYF	TRBV6-6	TRBJ2-7	-	TRBD1
TGTGCCAGCAGACCCGGGGACAGGGTCCAGGGAGAGACCCAGTACTTC	CASRPGDRVQGETQYF	TRBV5-8	TRBJ2-5	-	TRBD1
TGTGCCAGCAGTAACAGGGAGGGAAGGAATGAGCAGTTCTTC	CASSNREGRNEQFF	TRBV7-8	TRBJ2-1	-	-
TGTGCCAGCAGCTTGGTCCCCCCACAGGGGGAGAATGGCTACACCTTC	CASSLVPPQGENGYTF	TRBV5-6	TRBJ1-2	-	TRBD1
TGCGCCAGCAGAGCTGGACTAGGGTTGTTCTTC	CASRAGLGLFF	TRBV5-1	TRBJ2-1	-	TRBD2
TGTGCCAGCAGCGGGGGATGGGGAGACACTGAAGCTTTCTTT	CASSGGWGDTEAFF	TRBV7-9	TRBJ1-1	-	-
TGTGCCAGCAGCCAGGACAGGGGGAACACCATATATTTT	CASSQDRGNTIYF	TRBV5-5	TRBJ1-3	once	TRBD1
TGTGCCAGCAGCCAAGGGACAGATACGCAGTATTTT	CASSQGTDTQYF	TRBV11-2	TRBJ2-3	-	-
TGCAGCGTTGCCCTAGACAATGGCTACACCTTC	CSVALDNGYTF	TRBV29-1	TRBJ1-2	-	-
TGTGCCAGCAGCTTAGGCGAGGGTGGTTATGGCTACACCTTC	CASSLGEGGYGYTF	TRBV7-8	TRBJ1-2	few	-
TGTGCCAGCAGTTTCCCGCCTCTGTCTGATACGCAGTATTTT	CASSFPPLSDTQYF	TRBV28	TRBJ2-3	-	-
TGCGCCAGCAGCCAACTAGCGGGGGGCCCCTCCTACGAGCAGTACTTC	CASSQLAGGPSYEQYF	TRBV4-1	TRBJ2-7	-	TRBD2
TGTGCCAGCAGCTTCACCCTCAACACTGAAGCTTTCTTT	CASSFTLNTEAFF	TRBV7-2	TRBJ1-1	-	-
TGTGCCAGCAGTTGGGGACAGGGCTCCTACGAGCAGTACTTC	CASSWGQGSYEQYF	TRBV2	TRBJ2-7	-	TRBD1
TGTGCCAGCAGTTATGGGGGTACGAACACTGAAGCTTTCTTT	CASSYGGTNTEAFF	TRBV6-5	TRBJ1-1	few	-
TGTGCCATCAGTGCCCCGGGCAGGAGGACAGATACGCAGTATTTT	CAISAPGRRTDTQYF	TRBV10-3	TRBJ2-3	once	-
TGTGCCAGCAGCGCCACAGGGGGCCTCGGCTACACCTTC	CASSATGGLGYTF	TRBV5-6	TRBJ1-2	-	TRBD1
TGCGCCAGCAGCTTGCTGACCCAGGGGGTGGGACACAATGAGCAGTTCTTC	CASSLLTQGVGHNEQFF	TRBV5-1	TRBJ2-1	-	TRBD1
TGTGCCAGCAGCGAGGGACTAGCGGGAGCAGATACGCAGTATTTT	CASSEGLAGADTQYF	TRBV11-2	TRBJ2-3	-	TRBD2
TGTGCCAGCACAACTAGCGGGACTGAGACCCAGTACTTC	CASTTSGTETQYF	TRBV28	TRBJ2-5	-	TRBD2
TGTGCCAGCAGCTTAAGGGTTGCAGATACGCAGTATTTT	CASSLRVADTQYF	TRBV11-2	TRBJ2-3	-	-
TGCAGTGCTAGCCTCGAGGCAGTGTACACCTTC	CSASLEAVYTF	TRBV20-1	TRBJ1-2	-	-
TGTGCCAGCAGTTCGTACCGGGATTCACCCCTCCACTTT	CASSSYRDSPLHF	TRBV6-5	TRBJ1-6	-	-
TGTGCCAGCAGTGGGCAGGGGGGTACAGATACGCAGTATTTT	CASSGQGGTDTQYF	TRBV6-1	TRBJ2-3	few	-
TGTGCCAGCAGCTTGGAACGAGACTATGGCTACACCTTC	CASSLERDYGYTF	TRBV5-8	TRBJ1-2	-	-
TGTGCCAGCAGCCCCAGCTGGCAGGGGGAACTGTTTTTT	CASSPSWQGELFF	TRBV5-4	TRBJ1-4	-	TRBD1
TGTGCCAGCAGCCAATTCTCCCAGGGAGAGACCCAGTACTTC	CASSQFSQGETQYF	TRBV16	TRBJ2-5	once	-
TGTGCTAGTGGGACAGGGGGCCGGGAGACCCAGTACTTC	CASGTGGRETQYF	TRBV12-5	TRBJ2-5	-	TRBD1
TGTGCCAGCAGTGCAGGGACAGGGGTGAGCAATCAGCCCCAGCATTTT	CASSAGTGVSNQPQHF	TRBV6-1	TRBJ1-5	-	TRBD1
TGCGCCAGCAGGGAGAACCAGGGGATCCATGAGCAGTTCTTC	CASRENQGIHEQFF	TRBV5-1	TRBJ2-1	-	-
TGTGCCAGCAGCCCTATTCGGACAGGGGGCGGCTACGAGCAGTACTTC	CASSPIRTGGGYEQYF	TRBV11-2	TRBJ2-7	once	TRBD1
TGCGCCAGCAGCTTTTTAGCGGAGTCCTACAATGAGCAGTTCTTC	CASSFLAESYNEQFF	TRBV5-1	TRBJ2-1	-	-
TGTGCCAGCTCACAACCGGGCAGTGAAGCTTTCTTT	CASSQPGSEAFF	TRBV18	TRBJ1-1	-	-
TGCAGTGCTCCAAGGGAGACCCAGTACTTC	CSAPRETQYF	TRBV20-1	TRBJ2-5	-	-
TGTGCCAGCAGTGGCCCCGGACAGGGTAGGCCCCAGCATTTT	CASSGPGQGRPQHF	TRBV6-1	TRBJ1-5	-	TRBD1
TGTGCCAGCTCACTATACAGGGATATGAACACTGAAGCTTTCTTT	CASSLYRDMNTEAFF	TRBV18	TRBJ1-1	-	-
TGTGCCTGGGATGAGGACTTCCGCAACGGGGAGCTGTTTTTT	CAWDEDFRNGELFF	TRBV30	TRBJ2-2	-	-
TGTGCCAGCAGTCCCCTACAGGGGGCGAGCTCCTACGAGCAGTACTTC	CASSPLQGASSYEQYF	TRBV27	TRBJ2-7	-	TRBD1
TGTGCCAGTAGGCCGATTGGGGCCTTGGATGAGCAGTTCTTC	CASRPIGALDEQFF	TRBV19	TRBJ2-1	-	-
TGTGCCAGCAGTCGCGGACTAGCGGGAGTTAGTAACACCGGGGAGCTGTTTTTT	CASSRGLAGVSNTGELFF	TRBV28	TRBJ2-2	-	TRBD2
TGTGCCAGCATTTTCGGGAACACCGGGGAGCTGTTTTTT	CASIFGNTGELFF	TRBV2	TRBJ2-2	-	-
TGTGCCAGCAGCTTAGAGGGTGGTCAGCCCCAGCATTTT	CASSLEGGQPQHF	TRBV7-9	TRBJ1-5	-	-
TGTGCCAGCAGCGGGACAGGGAATCAGCCCCAGCATTTT	CASSGTGNQPQHF	TRBV2	TRBJ1-5	-	TRBD1
TGTGCCAGCAGCTTGCATTGGAGTTCGGGGGGAATGGCAGTCGGCTACACCTTC	CASSLHWSSGGMAVGYTF	TRBV5-5	TRBJ1-2	-	-
TGCGCCAGCAGTCCGAGGTTAAATGAAAAACTGTTTTTT	CASSPRLNEKLFF	TRBV10-1	TRBJ1-4	-	-
TGTGCCACCAGCATAATGACCCAGGGAGAGACCCAGTACTTC	CATSIMTQGETQYF	TRBV15	TRBJ2-5	-	-
TGTGCCAGTAGGGGCAGGGCTAGCGCTAATCAGCCCCAGCATTTT	CASRGRASANQPQHF	TRBV19	TRBJ1-5	-	-
TGCGCCAGCAGCTTGGACCAGGGAGACGAGCAGTACTTC	CASSLDQGDEQYF	TRBV5-1	TRBJ2-7	-	-
TGCGCCAGCAGTGAGTCGAGGTCCGGGGTAGAAGCTTTCTTT	CASSESRSGVEAFF	TRBV10-1	TRBJ1-1	-	-
TGTGCCAGCAGCGTAGGTAGGAGACAGGGGGCGCAAGAGACCCAGTACTTC	CASSVGRRQGAQETQYF	TRBV9	TRBJ2-5	-	TRBD1